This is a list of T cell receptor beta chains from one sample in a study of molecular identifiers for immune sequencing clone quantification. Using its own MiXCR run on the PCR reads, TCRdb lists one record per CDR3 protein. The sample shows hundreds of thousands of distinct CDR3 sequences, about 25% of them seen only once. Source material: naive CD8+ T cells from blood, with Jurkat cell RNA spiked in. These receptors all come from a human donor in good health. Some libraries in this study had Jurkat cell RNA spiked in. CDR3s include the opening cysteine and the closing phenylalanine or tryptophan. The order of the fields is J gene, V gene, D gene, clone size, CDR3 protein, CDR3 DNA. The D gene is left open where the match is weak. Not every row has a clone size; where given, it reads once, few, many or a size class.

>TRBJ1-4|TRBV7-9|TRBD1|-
CASSSGTGGVATNEKLFF
TGTGCCAGCAGCTCCGGGACAGGGGGCGTTGCAACTAATGAAAAACTGTTTTTT
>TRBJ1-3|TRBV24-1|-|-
CATSDLEGSGNTIYF
TGTGCCACCAGTGATTTGGAGGGCTCTGGAAACACCATATATTTT
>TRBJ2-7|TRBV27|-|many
CASSPRVNAYEQYF
TGTGCCAGCAGTCCCCGGGTGAATGCCTACGAGCAGTACTTC
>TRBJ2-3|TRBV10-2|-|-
CASRTGSGDTQYF
TGCGCCAGCAGAACAGGGAGTGGAGATACGCAGTATTTT
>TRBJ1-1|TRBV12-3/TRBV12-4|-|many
CASSPGAEAFF
TGTGCCAGCAGTCCCGGGGCTGAAGCTTTCTTT
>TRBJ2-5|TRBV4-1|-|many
CASSQQGLETQYF
TGCGCCAGCAGCCAACAGGGGCTGGAGACCCAGTACTTC
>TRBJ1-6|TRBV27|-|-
CASSLSGLGSPLHF
TGTGCCAGCAGTTTATCAGGGCTCGGCTCACCCCTCCACTTT
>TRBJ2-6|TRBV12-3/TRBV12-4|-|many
CASSLSPGQTISGANVLTF
TGTGCCAGCAGCCTATCACCGGGACAAACAATCTCTGGGGCCAACGTCCTGACTTTC
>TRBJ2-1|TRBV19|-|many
CASSAQGNEQFF
TGTGCCAGCTCTGCGCAGGGAAATGAGCAGTTCTTC
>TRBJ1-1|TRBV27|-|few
CASKPQGLNTEAFF
TGTGCCAGCAAGCCACAGGGCTTGAACACTGAAGCTTTCTTT
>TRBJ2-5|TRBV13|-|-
CASSPAGREPQYF
TGTGCCAGCAGCCCAGCCGGCCGGGAGCCCCAGTACTTC
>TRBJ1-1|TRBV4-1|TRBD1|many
CASSPRQGWVNTEAFF
TGCGCCAGCAGCCCAAGACAGGGATGGGTGAACACTGAAGCTTTCTTT
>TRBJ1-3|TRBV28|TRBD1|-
CASSPDRGYYF
TGTGCCAGCAGCCCGGACAGGGGGTATTATTTT
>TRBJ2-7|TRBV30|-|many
CAWSLGDLYEQYF
TGTGCCTGGAGCCTGGGGGACTTGTACGAGCAGTACTTC
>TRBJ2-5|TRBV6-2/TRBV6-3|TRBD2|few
CASSDPGLAETQYF
TGTGCCAGCAGTGACCCGGGACTAGCAGAGACCCAGTACTTC
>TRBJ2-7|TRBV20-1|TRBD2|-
CSAREVSEQYF
TGCAGTGCTCGGGAGGTGTCCGAGCAGTACTTC
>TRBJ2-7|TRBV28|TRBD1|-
CASSRGQGEEAYEQYF
TGTGCCAGCAGTCGAGGACAGGGGGAGGAGGCCTACGAGCAGTACTTC
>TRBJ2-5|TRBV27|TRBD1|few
CASSWQGARETQYF
TGTGCCAGCAGTTGGCAGGGGGCGCGGGAGACCCAGTACTTC
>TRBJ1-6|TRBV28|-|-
CASSLSQGYDSPLHF
TGTGCCAGCAGTTTATCGCAGGGGTATGATTCACCCCTCCACTTT
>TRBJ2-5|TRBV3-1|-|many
CASSQDWAQNQETQYF
TGTGCCAGCAGCCAAGATTGGGCACAGAACCAAGAGACCCAGTACTTC
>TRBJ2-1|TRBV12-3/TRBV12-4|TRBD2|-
CASSFASGGAYNEQFF
TGTGCCAGCAGTTTCGCTAGCGGGGGGGCTTACAATGAGCAGTTCTTC
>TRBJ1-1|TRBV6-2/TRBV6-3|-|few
CASSYRVVDTEAFF
TGTGCCAGCAGCTACAGGGTGGTGGACACTGAAGCTTTCTTT